This T cell receptor beta chain was sequenced during a study of vaccination effects on CD4 cells after COVID-19. For the study at large: The post-vaccine samples were taken, at the median, 72 days after the second dose.

Note on this clone: Its antigen is undetermined.

Sequencing in the ViraFEST assay came after antigen-specific CD4+ T cells had been expanded with viral peptide pools, which were used to stimulate PBMC. Investigators separated out CD4+ T cells once around eleven days of culture had passed. Of the BNT162b2 and mRNA-1273 vaccines, participants received two doses of one or the other. V dropped 8 bases and J dropped 4 bases, with 14 bases sitting between them. The germline V gene has CDR1 KGHSH and CDR2 LQKENI. CDR3 length equals 13 residues. The data were produced by immunoSEQ multiplex PCR, yet TCRdb's version contains in-frame clones alone and is incomplete. The profile shows 65,000 to 75,000 clones, around 69% of them singletons.

The sample was CD4+ T cells from PBMCs cultured with HCoV-229E spike peptides, taken after COVID-19 vaccination. The TCR sequence derives from a human donor who received a COVID-19 vaccine. The gene calls are TRBV18 and TRBJ1-1; maybe TRBD1 (6 bases). The CDR3 is CASPRGAGTEAFF. The CDR3 nucleotides read TGTGCCAGCCCTAGGGGGGCTGGCACTGAAGCTTTCTTT.